This TCR beta chain was profiled in a study of a mutant IDH1 vaccine in newly diagnosed glioma. Study-level information: The treated group averaged about 41 years old and was around 60% male, roughly 40% female. It was radiotherapy, temozolomide, or both that patients received previously, with most receiving both. Study results and caveats: The vaccine induced immune responses, and these occurred in 80% to 95% of patients.

Sequencing used immunoSEQ multiplex PCR; TCRdb keeps in-frame clones, though not all of them. The profile shows roughly 86,000 clones, 80% of them singletons. Notes on this clone: Its matching antigen is unknown.

V shed 1 base, J shed 3 bases, and the junction held 8 bases outside the gene matches. The CDR3 loop spans 17 amino acids. Germline V gene sequence: CDR1 LNHNV, CDR2 YYDKDF (reference sequence). Time point meaning: baseline, week 1 (first vaccination visit). Specified treatment: pre-vaccination baseline after standard-of-care therapy. The specimen comprised PBMCs, sampled from a glioma patient treated with radiotherapy, temozolomide or both. The sequence derives from a middle-aged man with glioma. The chain recombines TRBV15 with TRBJ1-1, with TRBD1 matching over 10 bases. CDR3 DNA sequence: TGTGCCACCAGCAGAGTTTACGGGGACAGGGGAGACACTGAAGCTTTCTTT. Residues: CATSRVYGDRGDTEAFF.